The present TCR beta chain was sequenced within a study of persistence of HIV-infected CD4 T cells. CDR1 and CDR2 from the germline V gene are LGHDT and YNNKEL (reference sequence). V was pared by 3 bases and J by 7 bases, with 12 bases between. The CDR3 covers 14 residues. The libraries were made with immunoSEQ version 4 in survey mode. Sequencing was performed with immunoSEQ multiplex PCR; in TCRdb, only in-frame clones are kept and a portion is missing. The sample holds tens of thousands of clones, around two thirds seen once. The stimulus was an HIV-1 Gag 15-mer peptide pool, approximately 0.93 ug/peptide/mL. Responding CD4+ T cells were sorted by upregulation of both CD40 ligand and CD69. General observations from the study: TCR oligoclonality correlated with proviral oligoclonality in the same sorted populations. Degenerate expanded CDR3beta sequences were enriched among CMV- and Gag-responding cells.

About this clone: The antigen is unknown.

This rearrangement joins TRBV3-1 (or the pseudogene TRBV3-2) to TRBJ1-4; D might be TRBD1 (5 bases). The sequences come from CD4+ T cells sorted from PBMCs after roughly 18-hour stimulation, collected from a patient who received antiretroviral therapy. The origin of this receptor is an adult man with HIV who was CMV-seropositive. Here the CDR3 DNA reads TGTGCCAGCAGCCATTTGGGGGGTGGTGAAAAACTGTTTTTT. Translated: CASSHLGGGEKLFF.